This entry concerns a single TCR beta chain. The antigen is unknown. The data stem from a study of OX40 agonist ivuxolimab in advanced cancers. The overall study: An anti-OX40 (CD134) antibody with agonistic activity, ivuxolimab, was administered to patients. Study-level findings and limits: In general, CD8+ T cells held more expanded clones than CD4+ did, on average. At 0.1 to 3.0 mg/kg and by week 6, clonal expansion occurred in CD4+ and CD8+ blood T cells.

Profiled with immunoSEQ multiplex PCR; TCRdb holds only in-frame clones, not every one. The data show around 20,000 clones, around 78% seen once. Germline-derived CDR1 and CDR2 are MNHNS and SASEGT. CDR3 length: 18 residues. The V end lost 3 bases, the J end lost 0 bases, and 17 bases lay between the germline ends. The source was CD4+ or CD8+ T cells sorted from blood, collected in a trial of the OX40 agonist ivuxolimab. This sequence originates from an adult with an advanced solid tumor such as melanoma, head and neck, liver or kidney cancer. This sequence joins TRBV6-1 and TRBJ2-2; maybe TRBD1 (5 bases). This CDR3 is CASSENYSGYANTGELFF. Here the CDR3 DNA reads TGTGCCAGCAGTGAGAATTATTCAGGGTACGCGAACACCGGGGAGCTGTTTTTT.